The 4 T cell receptor beta chains listed next were all sequenced from one sample in a study of T cell responses to AZD1222 COVID-19 vaccine. Produced via immunoSEQ multiplex PCR; TCRdb's table is partial and in-frame only. The sample includes tens of thousands of clones, roughly 91% of them seen just once. The material sequenced was peripheral blood, taken 28 days after the second AZD1222 dose. These TCRs come from an adult who received the AZD1222 COVID-19 vaccine.

V usage is TRBV12-3 or TRBV12-4 and J usage is TRBJ1-2, with 7 bases identical to TRBD1. CDR3 length: 13 amino acids. V was clipped by 5 bases and J by 7 bases; unmatched bases: 7. In DNA, the CDR3 is TGTGCCAGCAGTAGTACAGGGGCCGGTGGCTACACCTTC. The encoded protein is CASSSTGAGGYTF.

This clone was recorded once. The V gene is TRBV13, the J gene TRBJ1-2, with TRBD1 matching over 8 bases. The CDR3 contains 16 residues. V lost 4 bases, J lost 4 bases, and 11 bases stayed unmatched. In germline, CDR1 is PRHDT, CDR2 FYEKMQ (reference sequence). The chain's CDR3 is CASSWTIGQGSYGYTF. The CDR3 DNA follows: TGTGCCAGCAGCTGGACCATCGGACAGGGAAGCTATGGCTACACCTTC.

The V call is TRBV6-1, the J call TRBJ2-7; D gene ambiguous. The CDR3 length is 13 residues. Germline CDR1 reads MNHNS; CDR2 reads SASEGT. Trimming pared 0 bases from V and 7 bases from J, leaving 10 bases between. This CDR3 is CASSEARTLEQYF. DNA for the CDR3: TGTGCCAGCAGTGAAGCGCGAACACTTGAGCAGTACTTC.

This clone was counted between two and nine times. The chain joins TRBV3-1 (or the pseudogene TRBV3-2) to TRBJ1-5; D ambiguous. The CDR3 runs to 14 residues. V was shortened by 3 bases and J by 3 bases, with 9 bases between the two germline ends. The germline gives CDR1 LGHDT, CDR2 YNNKEL (reference sequence). The CDR3 spells CASSQGRNNQPQHF. CDR3 nucleotides: TGTGCCAGCAGCCAGGGTCGCAACAATCAGCCCCAGCATTTT.